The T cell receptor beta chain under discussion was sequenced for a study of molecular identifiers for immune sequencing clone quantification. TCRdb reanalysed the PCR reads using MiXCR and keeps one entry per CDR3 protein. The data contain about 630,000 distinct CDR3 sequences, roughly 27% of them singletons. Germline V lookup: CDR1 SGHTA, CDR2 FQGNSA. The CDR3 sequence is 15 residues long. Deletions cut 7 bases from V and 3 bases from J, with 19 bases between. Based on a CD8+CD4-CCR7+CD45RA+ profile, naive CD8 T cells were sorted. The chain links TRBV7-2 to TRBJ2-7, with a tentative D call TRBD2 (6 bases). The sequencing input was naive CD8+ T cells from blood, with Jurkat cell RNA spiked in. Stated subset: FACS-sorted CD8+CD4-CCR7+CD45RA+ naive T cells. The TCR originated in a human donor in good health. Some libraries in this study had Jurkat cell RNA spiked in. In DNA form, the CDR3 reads TGTGCCAGCACCACCACGGCTAGCGCCTACTACGAGCAGTACTTC. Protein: CASTTTASAYYEQYF.